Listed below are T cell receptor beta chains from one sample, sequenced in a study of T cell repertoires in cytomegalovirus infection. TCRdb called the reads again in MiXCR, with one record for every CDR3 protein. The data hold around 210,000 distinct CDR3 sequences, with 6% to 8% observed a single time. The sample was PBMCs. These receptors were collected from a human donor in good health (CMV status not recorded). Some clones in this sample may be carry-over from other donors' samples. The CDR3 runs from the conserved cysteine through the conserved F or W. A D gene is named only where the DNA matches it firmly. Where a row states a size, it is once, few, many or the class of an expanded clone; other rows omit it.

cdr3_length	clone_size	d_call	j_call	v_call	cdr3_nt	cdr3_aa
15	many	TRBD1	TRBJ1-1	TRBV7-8	TGTGCCAGCAGCTTAACAGGGGCCCTGAACACTGAAGCTTTCTTT	CASSLTGALNTEAFF
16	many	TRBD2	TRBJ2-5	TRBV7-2	TGTGCCAGCAGCTTAGCAGTAGCGGGGGGCCAAGAGACCCAGTACTTC	CASSLAVAGGQETQYF
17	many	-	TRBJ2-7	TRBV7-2	TGTGCCAGCAGCTTATTCCCCAGACAGATTGCCCGGGGGGAGCAGTACTTC	CASSLFPRQIARGEQYF
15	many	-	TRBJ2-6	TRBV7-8	TGTGCCAGCAGCGTCGCTTTGGACGGGGCCAACGTCCTGACTTTC	CASSVALDGANVLTF
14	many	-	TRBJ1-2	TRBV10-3	TGTGCCATCCCTGAAGGAAAGGAGTCCTATGGCTACACCTTC	CAIPEGKESYGYTF
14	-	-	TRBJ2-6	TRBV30	TGTGCCTGGAGAGTGCGCTCTGGGGCCAACGTCCTGACTTTC	CAWRVRSGANVLTF
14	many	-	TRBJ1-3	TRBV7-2	TGTGCCAGCAGCCCTGGACCGCGGGGAAACACCATATATTTT	CASSPGPRGNTIYF
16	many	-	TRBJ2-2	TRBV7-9	TGTGCCAGCAGCTTAGAACGAGCTCAGTACGCCGGGGAGCTGTTTTTT	CASSLERAQYAGELFF
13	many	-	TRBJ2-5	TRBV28	TGTGCCAGCACTGAAGCCCTCCAAGAGACCCAGTACTTC	CASTEALQETQYF
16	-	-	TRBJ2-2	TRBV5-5	TGTGCCAGCAGCTTGAACGGCGGAACGAACACCGGGGAGCTGTTTTTT	CASSLNGGTNTGELFF
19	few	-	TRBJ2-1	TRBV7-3	TGTGCCAGCAGCTTACTCCCGACGAGTAGCAAGAGCTCCTACAATGAGCAGTTCTTC	CASSLLPTSSKSSYNEQFF
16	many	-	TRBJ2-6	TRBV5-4	TGTGCCAGCAGCTTGTATGCAGGCTCTGGGGCCAACGTCCTGACTTTC	CASSLYAGSGANVLTF
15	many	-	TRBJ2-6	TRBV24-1	TGTGCCACCAGTGCGTCGGGGGCTGGGGCCAACGTCCTGACTTTC	CATSASGAGANVLTF
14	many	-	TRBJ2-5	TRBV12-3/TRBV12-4	TGTGCCAGCAGTCTAAGCTCGACCCAAGAGACCCAGTACTTC	CASSLSSTQETQYF
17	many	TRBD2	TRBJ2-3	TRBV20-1	TGCAGTGCTAGCCCCGGACTAGCGGGCGCTACCCCAGATACGCAGTATTTT	CSASPGLAGATPDTQYF
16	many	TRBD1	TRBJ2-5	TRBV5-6	TGTGCCAGCAGCTTGGCCCCGACAGGGGGCATCGAGACCCAGTACTTC	CASSLAPTGGIETQYF
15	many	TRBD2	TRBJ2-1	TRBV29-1	TGCAGCGTTATCGGACTAGCGGACTCCTACAATGAGCAGTTCTTC	CSVIGLADSYNEQFF
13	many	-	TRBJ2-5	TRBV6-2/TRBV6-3	TGTGCCAGCAGCCACGGGCTTCCTGGGGGCCAGTACTTC	CASSHGLPGGQYF
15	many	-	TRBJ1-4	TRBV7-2	TGTGCCAGCAGCCCCAACACTGCAACTAATGAAAAACTGTTTTTT	CASSPNTATNEKLFF
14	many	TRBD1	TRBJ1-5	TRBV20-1	TGCAGTGCTAGGCCGGGACAGGGTCGTCAGCCCCAGCATTTT	CSARPGQGRQPQHF
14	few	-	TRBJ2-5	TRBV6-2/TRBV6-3	TGTGCCAGCAGTTACTCAGGATACCAAGAGACCCAGTACTTC	CASSYSGYQETQYF
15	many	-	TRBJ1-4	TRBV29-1	TGCAGCGTTGAAGAAACGGGGGCAACTAATGAAAAACTGTTTTTT	CSVEETGATNEKLFF
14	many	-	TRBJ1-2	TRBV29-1	TGCAGCGTGAACACAGGGAGCCTTGACTATGGCTACACCTTC	CSVNTGSLDYGYTF
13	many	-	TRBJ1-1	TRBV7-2	TGTGCCAGCAGCCTAGGATGGAACACTGAAGCTTTCTTT	CASSLGWNTEAFF
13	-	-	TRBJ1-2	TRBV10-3	TGTGCCATCAGTAAGACAGTACCTGGGGGCTACACCTTC	CAISKTVPGGYTF
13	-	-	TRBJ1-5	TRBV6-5	TGTGCCAGCAAAAAGGGTCGGAATCAGCCCCAGCATTTT	CASKKGRNQPQHF
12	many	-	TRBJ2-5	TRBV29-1	TGCAGCGTTGGGACATCCCAAGAGACCCAGTACTTC	CSVGTSQETQYF
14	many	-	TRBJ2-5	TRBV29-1	TGCAGCGTTGATGAGAGCCGCTCTTTTGGGACCCAGTACTTC	CSVDESRSFGTQYF
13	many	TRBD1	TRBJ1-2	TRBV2	TGTGCCAGCAGTGACGAGGACAGGGTTGGCTACACCTTC	CASSDEDRVGYTF
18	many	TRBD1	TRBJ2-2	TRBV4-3	TGCGCCAGCAGCCAAGAGTTCGAGGGACAGGGTTACACCGGGGAGCTGTTTTTT	CASSQEFEGQGYTGELFF
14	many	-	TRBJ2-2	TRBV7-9	TGTGCCAGCAGCTGGTTCGCGAACACCGGGGAGCTGTTTTTT	CASSWFANTGELFF
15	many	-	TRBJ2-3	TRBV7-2	TGTGCCAGCAGCTTAGCGTCGACAGCCACAGATACGCAGTATTTT	CASSLASTATDTQYF
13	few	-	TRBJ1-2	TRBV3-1	TGTGCCAGCAGCCGGGAGGGCGGAAATGGCTACACCTTC	CASSREGGNGYTF
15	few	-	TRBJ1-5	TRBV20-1	TGCAGTGCTAACTCCGGGATCGTACGGAATCAGCCCCAGCATTTT	CSANSGIVRNQPQHF
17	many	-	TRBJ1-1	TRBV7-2	TGTGCCAGCAGCTTACACAGGGTAAGGAGTATGAACACTGAAGCTTTCTTT	CASSLHRVRSMNTEAFF
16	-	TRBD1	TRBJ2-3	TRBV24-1	TGTGCCACCAGCGAACCGGGACAGGGCGGCACAGATACGCAGTATTTT	CATSEPGQGGTDTQYF
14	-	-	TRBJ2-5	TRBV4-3	TGCGCCAGCAGCCAGGCCTGGGATGGAGAGACCCAGTACTTC	CASSQAWDGETQYF
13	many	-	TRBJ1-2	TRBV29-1	TGCAGCGCTCCCGACGGGGGGGACTATGGCTACACCTTC	CSAPDGGDYGYTF
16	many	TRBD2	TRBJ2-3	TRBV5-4	TGTGCCAGCAGCACTGGACTAGCGGAAAGCACAGATACGCAGTATTTT	CASSTGLAESTDTQYF
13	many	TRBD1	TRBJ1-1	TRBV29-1	TGCAGCGCACGGACAGGGGGAAGTACTGAAGCTTTCTTT	CSARTGGSTEAFF
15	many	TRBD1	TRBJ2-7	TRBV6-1	TGTGCCAGCAGTACCCCGGGACAGGGGGCTTACGAGCAGTACTTC	CASSTPGQGAYEQYF